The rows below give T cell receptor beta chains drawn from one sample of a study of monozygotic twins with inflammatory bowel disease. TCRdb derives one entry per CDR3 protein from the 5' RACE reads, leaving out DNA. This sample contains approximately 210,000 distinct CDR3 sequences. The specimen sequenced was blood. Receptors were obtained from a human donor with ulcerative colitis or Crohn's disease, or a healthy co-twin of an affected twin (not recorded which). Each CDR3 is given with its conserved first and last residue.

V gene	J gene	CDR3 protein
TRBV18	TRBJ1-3	CASSPDILNTIYF
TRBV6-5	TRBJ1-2	CASSYGPQVNYGYTF
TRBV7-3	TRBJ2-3	CASSTGSSTDTQYF
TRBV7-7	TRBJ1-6	CASSLDPDRNDNSPLHF
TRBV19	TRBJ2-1	CASSIERREQFF
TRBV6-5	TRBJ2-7	CASRGEEDYEQYF
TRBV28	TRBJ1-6	CASIRTVNSPLHF
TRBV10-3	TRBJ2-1	CAIQPGLGHNEQFF
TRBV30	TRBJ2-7	CAWTRGETYEQYF
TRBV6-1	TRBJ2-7	CASSEGLAFPSSYEQYF
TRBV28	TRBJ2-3	CASSLVATTDTQYF
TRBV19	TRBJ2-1	CTSRDRVGEQFF
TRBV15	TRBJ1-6	CATSRAFTSNGQSPLHF
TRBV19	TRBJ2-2	CASTPEQGGTGELFF
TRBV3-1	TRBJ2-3	CASSQGVIAGGPRDTQYF
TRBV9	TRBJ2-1	CASSAEGTSFDEQFF
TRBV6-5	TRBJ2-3	CASSYTSGNTQYF
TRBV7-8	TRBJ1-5	CASSFSTGGGNQPQHF
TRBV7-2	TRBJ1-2	CASSRQGDLYGYTF
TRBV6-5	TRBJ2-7	CASSYRDSVAYEQYF
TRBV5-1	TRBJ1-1	CASSLAQWNTEAFF
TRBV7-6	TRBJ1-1	CASSGMTGGITEAFF
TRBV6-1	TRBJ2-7	CASSPLGTLHEQYF
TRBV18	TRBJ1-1	CASSPGQGGDEAFF
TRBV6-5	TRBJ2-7	CASRREGGEQYF
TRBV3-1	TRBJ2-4	CASSLGTLSLAKNIQYF
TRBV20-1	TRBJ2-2	CSARPRGMSGELFF
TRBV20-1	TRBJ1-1	CSAARGPTEAFF
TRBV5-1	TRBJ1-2	CASSMRTGGAEGYTF